The present T cell receptor (beta chain) was sequenced within a study of beta chain features in type 1 diabetes. With regard to this clone: As yet, its antigen is unknown.

Findings and caveats of the study: The study found fewer insertions and more deletions at VDJ junctions in type 1 diabetes patients.

The CDR3 is 13 residues long. Germline assignment: CDR1 SGHAT and CDR2 FQNNGV. V lost 5 bases and J 2 bases, leaving 10 bases between the germline ends. The entirety of the isolated RNA underwent reverse transcription, so expressed TCRB transcripts were sequenced. Generated by immunoSEQ multiplex PCR, the TCRdb table keeps only in-frame clones and is missing some. The profile shows under 900,000 clones, roughly a sixth of them singletons. The sample taken for sequencing was naive CD4+ T cells from blood. The receptor was derived from a woman between 18 and 30 years old in good health. The V gene is TRBV11-2, the J gene TRBJ2-7, with unresolved D. The CDR3 spells CASSQDRTYEQYF. CDR3 sequence (DNA): TGTGCCAGCAGCCAGGACCGAACCTACGAGCAGTACTTC.